This T cell receptor beta chain was sequenced for a study of cytomegalovirus exposure and HLA in healthy donors. In regard to this clone: Its specificity is not known.

Vbeta (60) and Jbeta (13) primers were used in the PCR. Libraries were prepared by immunoSEQ multiplex PCR; TCRdb keeps only in-frame clonotypes and omits some of them. The table records about 150,000 clones, over 60% of them present only once. Trimming left V 4 bases short and J 8 bases short, with 14 bases between. From germline, CDR1 is MNHEY and CDR2 SMNVEV (reference sequence). This CDR3 has 14 residues. These donors counted as nominally healthy when sampled, but unrecorded immune exposures were likely. Overall study findings and caveats: Being productive about 90% or about 30% of the time was typical of most TCR beta V segments in an earlier analysis.

The sequenced sample consisted of PBMCs. The chain links TRBV27 to TRBJ1-4; TRBD1 is a possible D gene (5 bases). The clonotype originates from a man between 35 and 55 years old in good health and CMV-seropositive. The CDR3: CASSSRGTQEKLFF. DNA of the CDR3: TGTGCCAGCAGTTCCCGGGGGACCCAAGAAAAACTGTTTTTT.